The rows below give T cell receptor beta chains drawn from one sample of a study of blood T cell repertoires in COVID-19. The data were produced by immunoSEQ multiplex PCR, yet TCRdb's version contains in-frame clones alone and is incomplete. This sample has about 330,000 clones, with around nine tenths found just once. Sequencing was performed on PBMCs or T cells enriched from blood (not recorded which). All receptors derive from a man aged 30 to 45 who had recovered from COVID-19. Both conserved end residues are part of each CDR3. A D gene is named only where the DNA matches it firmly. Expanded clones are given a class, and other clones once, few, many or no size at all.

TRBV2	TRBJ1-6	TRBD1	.	TGTGCCAGCAAACAGGGGGCCTATAATTCACCCCTCCACTTT	CASKQGAYNSPLHF
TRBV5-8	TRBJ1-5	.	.	TGTGCCAGCACCTCTACCCGGGGGGTGTTTAATCAGCCCCAGCATTTT	CASTSTRGVFNQPQHF
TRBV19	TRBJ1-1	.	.	TGTGCCAGTATCACTTGGGGCGGAAGGACTGAAGCTTTCTTT	CASITWGGRTEAFF
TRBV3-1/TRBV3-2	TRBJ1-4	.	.	TGTGCCAGCAGCCAAGGCGGGGGTCATGAAAAACTGTTTTTT	CASSQGGGHEKLFF
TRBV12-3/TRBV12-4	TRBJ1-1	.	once	TGTGCCAGCAGTTCTACAGGGTTCACTGAAGCTTTCTTT	CASSSTGFTEAFF
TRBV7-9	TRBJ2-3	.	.	TGTGCCAGCAGCTTGGCGGGGGCATCCCCAGATACGCAGTATTTT	CASSLAGASPDTQYF
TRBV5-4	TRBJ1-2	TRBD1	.	TGTGCCAGCCGAACGACAGGGATTAACTATGGCTACACCTTC	CASRTTGINYGYTF
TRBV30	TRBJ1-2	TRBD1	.	TGTGCCTCCCCCTCGGTTGCAGGGGGCGATCCCCGGGATGGCTACACCTTC	CASPSVAGGDPRDGYTF
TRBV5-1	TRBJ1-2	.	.	TGCGCCAGCAGCCCTGACCCGACAGTGATCTATGGCTACACCTTC	CASSPDPTVIYGYTF
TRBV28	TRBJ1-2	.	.	TGTGCCAGCAGTTTAAGACAGTTTAACTATGGCTACACCTTC	CASSLRQFNYGYTF
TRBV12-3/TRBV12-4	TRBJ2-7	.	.	TGTGCCAGCAGAATGCAGGACTACGAGCAGTACTTC	CASRMQDYEQYF
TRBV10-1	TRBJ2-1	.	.	TGCGCCAGCAGCAGGGGACTAAGCTCGAATGAGCAGTTCTTC	CASSRGLSSNEQFF
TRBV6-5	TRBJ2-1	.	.	TGTGCCATCGGGCGGCGGGGCTCCTACAATGAGCAGTTCTTC	CAIGRRGSYNEQFF
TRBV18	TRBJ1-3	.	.	TGTGCCAGCTCACCAACGGGGACTGGGGCCTTTCTTGGAAACACCATATATTTT	CASSPTGTGAFLGNTIYF
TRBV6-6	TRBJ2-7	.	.	TGTGCCAGCAATGACAAAGTTAGCTCCTACGAGCAGTACTTC	CASNDKVSSYEQYF
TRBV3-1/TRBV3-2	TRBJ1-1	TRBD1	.	TGTGCCAGCAGCCAACAGACAGGGTGGAAAGCTTTCTTT	CASSQQTGWKAFF
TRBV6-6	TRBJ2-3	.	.	TGTGCCAGCAGTCCCCGACTAGTCCCAGATACGCAGTATTTT	CASSPRLVPDTQYF
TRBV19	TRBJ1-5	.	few	TGTGCCAGTAGTATGGTAGGGGACAATCAGCCCCAGCATTTT	CASSMVGDNQPQHF
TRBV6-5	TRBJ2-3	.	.	TGTGCCAGCAGTCAGACCCGGGCAGATACGCAGTATTTT	CASSQTRADTQYF
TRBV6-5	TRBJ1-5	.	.	TGTGCCTCCCTCGCACATATTAATCAGCCCCAGCATTTT	CASLAHINQPQHF
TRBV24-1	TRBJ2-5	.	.	TGTGCCACCAGTGATTTTATGGGGAGCCAAGAGACCCAGTACTTC	CATSDFMGSQETQYF
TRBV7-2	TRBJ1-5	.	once	TGTGCCAGCAGCTTAGCGGGAAGGGGCTCTAGTAATCAGCCCCAGCATTTT	CASSLAGRGSSNQPQHF
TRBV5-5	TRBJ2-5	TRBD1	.	TGTGCCAGCAGCCCGTGGACAGGAACCTCCCAAGAGACCCAGTACTTC	CASSPWTGTSQETQYF
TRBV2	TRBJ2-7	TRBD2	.	TGTGCCAGCAGTGGGCTAGCGGGGGCGTACGAGCAGTACTTC	CASSGLAGAYEQYF
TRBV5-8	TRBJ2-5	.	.	TGTGCCAGCAGCTCCGACGTGGGAGAAGAAGAGACCCAGTACTTC	CASSSDVGEEETQYF
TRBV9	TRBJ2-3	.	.	TGTGCCAGCAGCGTAGGCCGGGGGGCCACAGATACGCAGTATTTT	CASSVGRGATDTQYF
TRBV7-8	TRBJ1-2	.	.	TGTGCCAGCAGCTTAGCGCAGGGTTCTAACTATGGCTACACCTTC	CASSLAQGSNYGYTF
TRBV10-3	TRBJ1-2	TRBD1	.	TGTGCCATCAGTGGGTCCAGGGGGGACTATGGCTACACCTTC	CAISGSRGDYGYTF
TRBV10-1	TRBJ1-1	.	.	TGCGCCAGCAGGAATAGGGGTGGTGAAGCTTTCTTT	CASRNRGGEAFF
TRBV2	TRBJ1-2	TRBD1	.	TGTGCCAGCACCGAGGACAGGGCGAACTATGGCTACACCTTC	CASTEDRANYGYTF
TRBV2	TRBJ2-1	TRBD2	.	TGTGCCAGCAGTGAAACGCGGCTAGCGGGGAATCAATACAATGAGCAGTTCTTC	CASSETRLAGNQYNEQFF
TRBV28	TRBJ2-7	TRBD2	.	TGTGCCAGCACCGTAGCGGGGGGGGCCTACGAGCAGTACTTC	CASTVAGGAYEQYF
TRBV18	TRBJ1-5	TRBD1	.	TGTGCCAGCTCACCGGGACAGGGTAGCAATCAGCCCCAGCATTTT	CASSPGQGSNQPQHF
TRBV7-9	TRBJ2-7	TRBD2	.	TGTGCCAGCAGCTTAAGAGAGCGGGGGAACTACGAGCAGTACTTC	CASSLRERGNYEQYF
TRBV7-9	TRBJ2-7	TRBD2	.	TGTGCCAGCAGCTTGGCTGGGACTAGCGGATCCTACGAGCAGTACTTC	CASSLAGTSGSYEQYF
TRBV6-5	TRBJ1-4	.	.	TGTGCCAGCAGTTACTCGGGACTGCCTAATAATGAAAAACTGTTTTTT	CASSYSGLPNNEKLFF
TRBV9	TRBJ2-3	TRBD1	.	TGTGCCAGCAGCTTTCTGACAGGGCTAAGCACAGATACGCAGTATTTT	CASSFLTGLSTDTQYF
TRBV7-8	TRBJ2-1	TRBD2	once	TGTGCCAGCAGCTTTGCGTCCAGCGGGGGGGCTAATGAGCAGTTCTTC	CASSFASSGGANEQFF
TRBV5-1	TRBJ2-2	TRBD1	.	TGCGCCAGCAGCCTAGGACAGGAGAGAACCGGGGAGCTGTTTTTT	CASSLGQERTGELFF
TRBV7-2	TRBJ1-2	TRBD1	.	TGTGCCAGCAGCTCGGGACAGGGGGCCCCGTTTTATGGCTACACCTTC	CASSSGQGAPFYGYTF
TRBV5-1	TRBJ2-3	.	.	TGCGCCAGCACCCCGACTCTCACAGATACGCAGTATTTT	CASTPTLTDTQYF
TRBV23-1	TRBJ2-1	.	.	TGCGCCAGCTATCAGCAACGACAGTACAATGAGCAGTTCTTC	CASYQQRQYNEQFF
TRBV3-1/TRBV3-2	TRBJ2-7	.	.	TGTGCCAGCAGCCTCAGTGACAGTCCGTACTTC	CASSLSDSPYF
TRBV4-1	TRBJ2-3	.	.	TGCGCCAGCAGCCAGGGTGGGGGGGGGCCGGATACGCAGTATTTT	CASSQGGGGPDTQYF
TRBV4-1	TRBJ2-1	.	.	TGCGCCAGCAGCCGGTTGTTAGATGAGCAGTTCTTC	CASSRLLDEQFF
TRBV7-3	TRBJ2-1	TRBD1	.	TGTGCCAGCAGTGCCGGGACAGGGTACAATGAGCAGTTCTTC	CASSAGTGYNEQFF
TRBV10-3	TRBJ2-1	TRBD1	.	TGTGCCATCAGTGCCGGTGGACAGGGATACAATGAGCAGTTCTTC	CAISAGGQGYNEQFF
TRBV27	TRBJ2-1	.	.	TGTGCCAGCAGTCCCACAGTAGGGGGGGGAGTGCAGTTCTTC	CASSPTVGGGVQFF
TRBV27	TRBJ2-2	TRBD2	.	TGTGCCAGCAAGAGCGGGGGGGCCGTGTCCGGGGAGCTGTTTTTT	CASKSGGAVSGELFF
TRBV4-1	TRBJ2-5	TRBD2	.	TGCGCCAGCAGCCAAGATCGGCGGGGGGGCTGGGAGACCCAGTACTTC	CASSQDRRGGWETQYF
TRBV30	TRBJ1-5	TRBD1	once	TGTGCCTGGAGTGAACAGGGGTTTACGCCCCAGCATTTT	CAWSEQGFTPQHF
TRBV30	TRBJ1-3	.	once	TGTGCCTGGAGTGTTGGACAGAGCTCTGGAAACACCATATATTTT	CAWSVGQSSGNTIYF
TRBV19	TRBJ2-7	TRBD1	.	TGTGCCAGTAGTCCACGGACAGGGAAGCTCTACGAGCAGTACTTC	CASSPRTGKLYEQYF
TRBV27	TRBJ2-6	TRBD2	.	TGTGCCAGCAGACAAATCTGGCGGGGGGCCAACTCTGGGGCCAACGTCCTGACTTTC	CASRQIWRGANSGANVLTF
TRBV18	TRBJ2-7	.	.	TGTGCCAGCTCACCATCTAGCTCCTACGAGCAGTACTTC	CASSPSSSYEQYF